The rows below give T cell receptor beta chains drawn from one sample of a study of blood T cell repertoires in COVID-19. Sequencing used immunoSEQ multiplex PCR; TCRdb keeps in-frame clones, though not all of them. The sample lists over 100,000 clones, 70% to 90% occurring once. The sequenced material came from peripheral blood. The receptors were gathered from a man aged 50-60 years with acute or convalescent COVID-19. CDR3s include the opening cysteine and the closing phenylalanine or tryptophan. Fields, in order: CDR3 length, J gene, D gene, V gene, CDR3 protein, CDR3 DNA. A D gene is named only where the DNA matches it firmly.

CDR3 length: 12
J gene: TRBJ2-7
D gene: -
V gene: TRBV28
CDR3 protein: CASLGSMWEQYF
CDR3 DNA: TGTGCCAGCCTCGGGAGTATGTGGGAGCAGTACTTC

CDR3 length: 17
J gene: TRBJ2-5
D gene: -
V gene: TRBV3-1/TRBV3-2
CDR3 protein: CASSHEARKDTQETQYF
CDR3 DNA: TGTGCCAGCAGTCATGAGGCGCGGAAGGACACCCAAGAGACCCAGTACTTC

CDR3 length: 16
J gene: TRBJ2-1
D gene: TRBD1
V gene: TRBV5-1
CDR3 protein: CASTPGWDRGLDEQFF
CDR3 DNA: TGCGCCAGCACTCCCGGATGGGACAGGGGGCTGGATGAGCAGTTCTTC

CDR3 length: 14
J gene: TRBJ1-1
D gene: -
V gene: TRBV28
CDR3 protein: CASSLSGERTEAFF
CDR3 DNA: TGTGCCAGCAGTTTATCAGGGGAGAGGACTGAAGCTTTCTTT

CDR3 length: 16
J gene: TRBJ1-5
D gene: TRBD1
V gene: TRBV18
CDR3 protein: CASSETSGTGSQPQHF
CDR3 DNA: TGTGCCAGCTCTGAAACCTCCGGGACAGGGTCTCAGCCCCAGCATTTT

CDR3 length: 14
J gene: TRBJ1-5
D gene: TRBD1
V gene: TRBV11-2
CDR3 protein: CASSPRTGRQPQHF
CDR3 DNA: TGTGCCAGCAGCCCAAGGACAGGGCGGCAGCCCCAGCATTTT

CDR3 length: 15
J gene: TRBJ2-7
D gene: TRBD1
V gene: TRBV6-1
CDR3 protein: CASSEAGQAIYEQYF
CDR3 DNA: TGTGCCAGCAGTGAAGCGGGACAGGCGATCTACGAGCAGTACTTC

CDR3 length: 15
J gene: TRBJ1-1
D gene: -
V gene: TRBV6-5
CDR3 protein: CASSTATRWGGEAFF
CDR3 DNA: TGTGCCAGCAGTACGGCCACCCGGTGGGGCGGTGAAGCTTTCTTT

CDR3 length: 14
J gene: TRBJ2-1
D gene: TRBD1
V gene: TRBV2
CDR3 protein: CASGGTGGRYEQFF
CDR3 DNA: TGTGCCAGCGGGGGGACAGGGGGCAGGTATGAGCAGTTCTTC

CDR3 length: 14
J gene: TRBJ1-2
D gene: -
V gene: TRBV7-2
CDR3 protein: CASSFYELLSGYTF
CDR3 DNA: TGTGCCAGCAGCTTTTATGAGCTTTTAAGTGGCTACACCTTC

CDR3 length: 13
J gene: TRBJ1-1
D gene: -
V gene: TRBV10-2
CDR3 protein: CASSLREGTEAFF
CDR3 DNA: TGCGCCAGCAGCTTACGTGAGGGCACTGAAGCTTTCTTT

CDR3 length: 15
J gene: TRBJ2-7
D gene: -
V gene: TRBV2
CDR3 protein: CASSERYATGYEQYF
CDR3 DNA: TGTGCCAGCAGTGAAAGATACGCCACAGGCTACGAGCAGTACTTC

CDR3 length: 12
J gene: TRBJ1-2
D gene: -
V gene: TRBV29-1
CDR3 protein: CSVDLTGNGYTF
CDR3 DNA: TGCAGCGTTGACTTAACAGGGAATGGCTACACCTTC

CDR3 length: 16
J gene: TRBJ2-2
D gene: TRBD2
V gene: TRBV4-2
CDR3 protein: CASSQVAGGNTGELFF
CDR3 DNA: TGTGCCAGCAGCCAAGTAGCGGGGGGGAACACCGGGGAGCTGTTTTTT

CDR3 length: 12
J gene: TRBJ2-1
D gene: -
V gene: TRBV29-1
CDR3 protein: CSVEARMNEQFF
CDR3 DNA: TGCAGCGTTGAGGCCAGGATGAATGAGCAGTTCTTC

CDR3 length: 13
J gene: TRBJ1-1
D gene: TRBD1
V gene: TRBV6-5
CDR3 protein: CASSYSGQGGAFF
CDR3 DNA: TGTGCCAGCAGTTACTCCGGACAGGGTGGAGCTTTCTTT

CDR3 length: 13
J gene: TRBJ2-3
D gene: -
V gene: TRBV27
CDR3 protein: CATSGMMRDTQYF
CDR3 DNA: TGTGCCACCTCCGGGATGATGAGGGATACGCAGTATTTT

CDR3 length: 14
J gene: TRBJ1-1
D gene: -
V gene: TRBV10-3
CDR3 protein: CAISESRMNTEAFF
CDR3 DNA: TGTGCCATCAGTGAGTCGAGGATGAACACTGAAGCTTTCTTT

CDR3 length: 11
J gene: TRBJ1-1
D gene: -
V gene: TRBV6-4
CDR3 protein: CASPTVSEAFF
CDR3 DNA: TGTGCCAGCCCGACAGTCTCTGAAGCTTTCTTT

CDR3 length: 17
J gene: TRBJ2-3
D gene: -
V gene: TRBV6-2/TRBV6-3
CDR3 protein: CASSYDDGGPPRDTQYF
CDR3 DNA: TGTGCCAGCAGTTACGATGACGGGGGGCCCCCCCGGGATACGCAGTATTTT

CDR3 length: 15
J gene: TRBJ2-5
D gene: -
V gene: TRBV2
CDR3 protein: CASSVRGALAETQYF
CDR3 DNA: TGTGCCAGCAGTGTTCGGGGAGCCCTGGCAGAGACCCAGTACTTC

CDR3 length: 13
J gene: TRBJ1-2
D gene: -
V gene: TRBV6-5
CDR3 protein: CASSPSGGLGYTF
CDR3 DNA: TGTGCCAGCAGCCCCTCGGGGGGCCTCGGCTACACCTTC